The clone carrying this T cell receptor beta chain was seen only once. The data originate from a study of T-cell memory formation after mild COVID-19. After 5'RACE with constant-segment primers, TCR alpha and TCR beta cDNA libraries carrying sample barcodes and UMIs were obtained. From the 5' RACE reads, TCRdb called clonotypes with MiXCR, one entry per CDR3 protein. The repertoire includes around 200,000 distinct CDR3 sequences, around a fifth of them detected once, and 20% to 25% sits in the top ten. V was shortened by 3 bases and J by 2 bases, with 13 bases between the two germline ends. This CDR3 is built from 15 residues. Germline CDR1 MNHEY, CDR2 SVGEGT.

The source material was PBMCs or a T cell subset sorted from them (not recorded which). The source is an adult woman who had mild COVID-19 (a few samples of this study predate the infection). Cell type and time point are not known. The chain carries TRBV6-2 or TRBV6-3 and TRBJ1-1; D is perhaps TRBD1 (5 bases). The chain's CDR3 is CASSYTRGGNTEAFF. DNA of the CDR3: TGTGCCAGCAGTTATACGCGGGGCGGAAACACTGAAGCTTTCTTT.